The rows below give T cell receptor beta chains drawn from one sample of a study of T cells in Graves' hyperthyroidism and ophthalmopathy. TCRdb ran MiXCR on the multiplex PCR reads and lists one entry per CDR3 protein. In the table there are fewer than 300,000 distinct CDR3 sequences, about 16% of which are singletons. Sequencing used blood. All receptors derive from a woman between 50 and 59 years old with Graves' hyperthyroidism that later progressed to Graves' ophthalmopathy. CDR3s include the opening cysteine and the closing phenylalanine or tryptophan. The order of the fields is CDR3 protein, CDR3 DNA, clone size, J gene, V gene, D gene. A D gene is named only where the DNA matches it firmly. Part of the rows lack a size; the others show once, few, many or a class for expanded clones.

CASSPHRDRGRNEQFF,TGTGCCAGCAGTCCCCACCGGGACAGGGGAAGGAATGAGCAGTTCTTC,many,TRBJ2-1,TRBV28,TRBD1
CASSLNSGELFF,TGTGCTAGCAGCCTAAACTCCGGGGAGCTGTTTTTT,.,TRBJ2-2,TRBV7-7,.
CASSQVGGEQFF,TGTGCCAGCAGCCAGGTAGGAGGTGAGCAGTTCTTC,many,TRBJ2-1,TRBV3-1,.
CASSFITENTEAFF,TGTGCCAGCAGCTTTATTACAGAGAACACTGAAGCTTTCTTT,many,TRBJ1-1,TRBV7-9,.
CAGGVDTSTDTQYF,TGTGCCGGGGGGGTGGATACTAGCACAGATACGCAGTATTTT,.,TRBJ2-3,TRBV10-3,TRBD2
CSAHPTGTGGYRGEQFF,TGCAGTGCTCATCCCACCGGGACAGGGGGCTATCGGGGTGAGCAGTTCTTC,many,TRBJ2-1,TRBV20-1,TRBD1
CASSFSQGVLGPQPQHF,TGTGCCAGCAGTTTCAGTCAGGGCGTCTTGGGACCTCAGCCCCAGCATTTT,.,TRBJ1-5,TRBV12-3/TRBV12-4,.
CASQGRTPNTGELFF,TGTGCCAGCCAGGGGCGCACTCCGAACACCGGGGAGCTGTTTTTT,.,TRBJ2-2,TRBV9,.
CASSLATPQAYGYTF,TGCGCCAGCAGCTTGGCGACACCTCAAGCCTATGGCTACACCTTC,many,TRBJ1-2,TRBV5-1,.
CASSLNPGPGEQYF,TGTGCCAGCAGCCTGAACCCGGGCCCCGGGGAGCAGTACTTC,few,TRBJ2-7,TRBV3-1,.
CASSGTGSSSYEQYF,TGCGCCAGCAGTGGAACAGGATCAAGCTCCTACGAGCAGTACTTC,many,TRBJ2-7,TRBV10-1,.
CASSQGRVYGYTF,TGTGCCAGCAGCCAAGGGAGGGTCTATGGCTACACCTTC,many,TRBJ1-2,TRBV7-2,.
CASSLYTGAGYEQYF,TGTGCCAGCAGTTTATACACGGGAGCCGGCTACGAGCAGTACTTC,many,TRBJ2-7,TRBV27,.